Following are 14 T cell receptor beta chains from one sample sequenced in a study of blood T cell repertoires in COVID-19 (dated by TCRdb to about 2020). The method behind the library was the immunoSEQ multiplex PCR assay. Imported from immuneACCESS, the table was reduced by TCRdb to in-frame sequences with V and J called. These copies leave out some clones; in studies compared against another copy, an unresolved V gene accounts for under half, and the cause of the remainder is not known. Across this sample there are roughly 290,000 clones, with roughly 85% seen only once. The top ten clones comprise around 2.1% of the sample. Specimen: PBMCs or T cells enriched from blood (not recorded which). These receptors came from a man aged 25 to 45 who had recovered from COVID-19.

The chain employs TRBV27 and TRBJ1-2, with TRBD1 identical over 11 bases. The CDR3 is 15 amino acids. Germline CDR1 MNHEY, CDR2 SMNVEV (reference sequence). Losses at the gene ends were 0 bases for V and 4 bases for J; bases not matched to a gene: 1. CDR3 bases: TGTGCCAGCAGTTTATCGGGGACAGGGGGCTATGGCTACACCTTC. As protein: CASSLSGTGGYGYTF.

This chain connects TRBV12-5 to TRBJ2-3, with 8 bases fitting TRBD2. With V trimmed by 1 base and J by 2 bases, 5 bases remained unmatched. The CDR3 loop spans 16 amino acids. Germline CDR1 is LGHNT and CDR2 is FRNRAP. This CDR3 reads CASGLGVAGYTDTQYF. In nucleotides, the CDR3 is TGTGCTAGTGGTTTGGGGGTAGCGGGATACACAGATACGCAGTATTTT.

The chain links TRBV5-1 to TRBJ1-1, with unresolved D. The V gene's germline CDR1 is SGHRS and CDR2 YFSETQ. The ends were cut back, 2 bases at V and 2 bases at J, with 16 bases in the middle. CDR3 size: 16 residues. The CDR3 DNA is TGCGCCAGCAGCTTAACGATTGGAGGGCGCAACACTGAAGCTTTCTTT. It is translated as CASSLTIGGRNTEAFF.

Here the CDR3 DNA reads TGTGCCAGCAGTTCCCGAACAGGGGGCCGCAATCAGCCCCAGCATTTT. Its protein is CASSSRTGGRNQPQHF. The chain couples TRBV6-2 or TRBV6-3 to TRBJ1-5; 9 bases are shared with TRBD1. The V gene end was trimmed by 4 bases and the J gene end by 2 bases; junction bases not matched to a gene: 6. This CDR3 has 16 residues. Germline V gene sequence: CDR1 MNHEY, CDR2 SVGEGT.

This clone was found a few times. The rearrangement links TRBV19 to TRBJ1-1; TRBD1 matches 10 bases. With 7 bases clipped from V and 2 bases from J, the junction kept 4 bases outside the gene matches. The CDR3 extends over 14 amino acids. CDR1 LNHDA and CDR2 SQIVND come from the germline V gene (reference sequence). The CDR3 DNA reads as TGTGCCAGTACCTCGACAGGGGGCAACACTGAAGCTTTCTTT. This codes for CASTSTGGNTEAFF.

The CDR3 DNA sequence: TGTGCCAGCAGCAAACTAGCGGAGAAGCAGTTCTTC. This gives the protein CASSKLAEKQFF. The rearrangement joins TRBV6-5 to TRBJ2-1; 8 positions agree with TRBD2. This CDR3 spans 12 amino acids. After removal of 6 bases from V and 11 bases from J, the junction contained 6 bases not matched to a gene. Germline lookup yields CDR1 MNHEY and CDR2 SVGAGI.

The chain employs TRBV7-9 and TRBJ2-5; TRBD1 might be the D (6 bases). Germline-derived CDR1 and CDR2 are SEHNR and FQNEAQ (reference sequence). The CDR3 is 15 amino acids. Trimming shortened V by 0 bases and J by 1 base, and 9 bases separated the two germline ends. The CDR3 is CASSLAGAFQETQYF. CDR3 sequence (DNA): TGTGCCAGCAGCTTAGCGGGGGCCTTCCAAGAGACCCAGTACTTC.

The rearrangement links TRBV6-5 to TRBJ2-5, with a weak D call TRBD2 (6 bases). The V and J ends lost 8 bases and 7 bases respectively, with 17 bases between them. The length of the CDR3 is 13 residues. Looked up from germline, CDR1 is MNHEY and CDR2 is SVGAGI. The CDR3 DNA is TGTGCCAGCCAGCGGGCATTGGAAGGGACCCAGTACTTC. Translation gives CASQRALEGTQYF.

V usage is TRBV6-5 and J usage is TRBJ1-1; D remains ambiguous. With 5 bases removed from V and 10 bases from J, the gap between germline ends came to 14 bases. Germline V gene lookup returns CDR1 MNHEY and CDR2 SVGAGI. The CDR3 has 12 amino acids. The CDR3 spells CASSPPVGGAFF. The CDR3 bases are TGTGCCAGCAGTCCACCCGTGGGAGGAGCTTTCTTT.

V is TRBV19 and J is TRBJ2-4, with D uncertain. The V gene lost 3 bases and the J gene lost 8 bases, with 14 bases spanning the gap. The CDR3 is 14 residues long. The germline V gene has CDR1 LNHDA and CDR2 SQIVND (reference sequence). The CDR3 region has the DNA TGTGCCAGTAGTATCCGGGTCCTGACCTACATTCAGTACTTC. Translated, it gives CASSIRVLTYIQYF.

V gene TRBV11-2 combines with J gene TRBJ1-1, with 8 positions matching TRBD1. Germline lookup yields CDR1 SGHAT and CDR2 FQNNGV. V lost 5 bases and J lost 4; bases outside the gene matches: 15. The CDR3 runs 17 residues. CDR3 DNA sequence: TGTGCCAGCAGCATTTACCGGGACAGGAGGGCTCTCACTGAAGCTTTCTTT. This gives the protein CASSIYRDRRALTEAFF. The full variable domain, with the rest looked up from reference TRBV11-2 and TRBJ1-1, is EAGVAQSPRYKIIEKRQSVAFWCNPISGHATLYWYQQILGQGPKLLIQFQNNGVVDDSQLPKDRFSAERLKGVDSTLKIQPAKLEDSAVYLCASSIYRDRRALTEAFFGQGTRLTVV.

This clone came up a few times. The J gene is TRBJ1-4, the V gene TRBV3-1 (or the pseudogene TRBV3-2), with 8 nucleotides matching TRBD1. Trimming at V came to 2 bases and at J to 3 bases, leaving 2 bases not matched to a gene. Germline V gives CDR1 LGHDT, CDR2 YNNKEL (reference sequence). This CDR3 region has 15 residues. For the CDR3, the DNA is TGTGCCAGCAGCCAAAACAGGGGGGCTAATGAAAAACTGTTTTTT. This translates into CASSQNRGANEKLFF.

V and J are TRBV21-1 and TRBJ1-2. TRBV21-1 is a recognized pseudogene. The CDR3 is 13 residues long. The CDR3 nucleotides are TGTGCCAGCAGCCGGGGTTTCACGGATGGCTACACCTTC. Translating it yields CASSRGFTDGYTF.

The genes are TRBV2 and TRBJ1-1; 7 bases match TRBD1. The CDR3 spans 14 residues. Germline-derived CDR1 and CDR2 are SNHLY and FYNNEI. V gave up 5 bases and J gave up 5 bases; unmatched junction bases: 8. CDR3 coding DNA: TGTGCCAGCAGTAGTGACAGGGTAGGAACTGAAGCTTTCTTT. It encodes CASSSDRVGTEAFF.